Shown below are 25 T cell receptor beta chains from a single sample sequenced in a study of blood T cells in healthy people across ages. A second PCR, run for roughly 7 to 12 cycles, used a sample-barcoded 5' primer plus a J-beta primer mix. TCRdb ran MiXCR on the 5' RACE reads and lists one entry per CDR3 protein. The data contain almost 1 million distinct CDR3 sequences, 45% to 60% of them seen just once; the ten biggest clones take up 20% to 25%. The specimen was blood. The receptors derive from a woman aged 55-69 years in good health.

J is TRBJ2-7 and V is TRBV6-6, with TRBD1 identical over 9 bases. The germline CDR1 and CDR2 sequences are MNHNY and SVGAGI (reference sequence). CDR3 length equals 15 residues. The V gene end was trimmed by 6 bases and the J gene end by 0 bases; junction bases not matched to a gene: 6. CDR3 DNA sequence: TGTGCCAGCAGCCGCGGACAGGGGCACTCCTACGAGCAGTACTTC. Translating it yields CASSRGQGHSYEQYF.

The V call is TRBV11-2, the J call TRBJ2-7, with 9 bases lining up with TRBD1. The CDR3 is 17 amino acids. Germline CDR1 SGHAT, CDR2 FQNNGV. The V gene end was trimmed by 0 bases and the J gene end by 6 bases; junction bases not matched to a gene: 12. The CDR3 sequence: CASSLDHRGLLASEQYF. For the CDR3, the DNA is TGTGCCAGCAGCTTAGACCACAGGGGGCTGTTAGCGAGCGAGCAGTACTTC.

The V call is TRBV20-1, the J call TRBJ2-3, with D unclear. Trimming took 3 bases from V and 3 from J, leaving 7 bases between them. The V gene's germline CDR1 is DFQATT and CDR2 SNEGSKA (reference sequence). This CDR3 has 12 residues. The CDR3 sequence: CSARLWTDTQYF. CDR3 nucleotides: TGCAGTGCTAGGCTTTGGACAGATACGCAGTATTTT.

A remark on this clonotype: One end of the junction does not line up with germline, which may come from a read error. The chain joins TRBV3-1 to TRBJ2-7; D gene ambiguous. The CDR3 loop spans 14 amino acids. Germline assignment: CDR1 LGHDT and CDR2 YNNKEL (reference sequence). The CDR3 coding sequence is TGTGCAAGCAGCCAAGAACCGGTGACCTACGAGCAGTACTTC. Its protein product is CASSQEPVTYEQYF.

This clonotype was recorded at least ten times. V gene TRBV29-1 combines with J gene TRBJ2-5; no clear D gene. The CDR3 length is 11 residues. Trimming stripped 4 bases from V and 5 bases from J, with 8 bases between. Germline CDR1 is SQVTM and CDR2 is ANQGSEA. In nucleotides, the CDR3 is TGCAGCGTTGGGTTCGACGAGACCCAGTACTTC. It codes for CSVGFDETQYF.

The chain combines TRBV20-1 with TRBJ2-1, with TRBD2 matching 8 bases. Germline loops: CDR1 DFQATT, CDR2 SNEGSKA (reference sequence). The V segment lost 0 bases and the J segment 1 base; nucleotides outside the gene matches: 5. CDR3 length: 16 amino acids. The CDR3 sequence: CSARDPRGRSYNEQFF. CDR3 nucleotides: TGCAGTGCTAGAGACCCTCGCGGGAGGTCCTACAATGAGCAGTTCTTC.

This clonotype has only a few counts. The chain joins TRBV11-2 to TRBJ2-3; D is undetermined. Trimming stripped 8 bases from V and 2 bases from J, with 11 bases between. This CDR3 has 13 amino acids. Looked up from germline, CDR1 is SGHAT and CDR2 is FQNNGV. This CDR3 is CASLVPNTDTQYF. CDR3 nucleotide sequence: TGTGCCAGCTTGGTGCCAAACACAGATACGCAGTATTTT.

This clonotype has only a few counts. The CDR3 loop reads CASSSLPTSASTDTQYF. The CDR3 DNA reads TGTGCCAGCAGCTCCCTACCTACTAGCGCAAGCACAGATACGCAGTATTTT. This sequence joins TRBV7-3 and TRBJ2-3, with TRBD2 matching over 7 bases. The germline V gene encodes CDR1 SGHTA and CDR2 FQGTGA. V was clipped by 4 bases and J by 0 bases; unmatched bases: 10. This CDR3 comprises 17 residues. The full variable domain, its missing parts supplied by reference TRBV7-3 and TRBJ2-3, is GAGVSQTPSNKVTEKGKYVELRCDPISGHTALYWYRQSLGQGPEFLIYFQGTGAADDSGLPNDRFFAVRPEGSVSTLKIQRTERGDSAVYLCASSSLPTSASTDTQYFGPGTRLTVL.

This clonotype was observed many times. The CDR3: CSYRGVLASGTDTQYF. The CDR3 region has the DNA TGCAGCTACCGAGGGGTTCTCGCGAGTGGCACAGATACGCAGTATTTT. The chain employs TRBV29-1 and TRBJ2-3; tentatively, D is TRBD1 or TRBD2 (5 bases each). The CDR3 is 16 amino acids. Between the trimmed V and J ends, which lost 8 bases and 1 base, there was a span of 22 bases. Germline V gene lookup returns CDR1 SQVTM and CDR2 ANQGSEA.

This clonotype has only one observation. CDR3 nucleotide sequence: TGTGCCAGCTCACCTGCACAGGACGAGACCCAGTACTTC. It specifies CASSPAQDETQYF. This chain links TRBV18 with TRBJ2-7, with D possibly TRBD1 on 5 matching bases. The J call may not be correct, given that the DNA end is closer to TRBJ2-5. CDR1 and CDR2 (germline): KGHSH, LQKENI. The CDR3 has 13 residues.

The chain employs TRBV20-1 and TRBJ2-7; 9 bases fit TRBD1. The CDR3 totals 14 residues. Germline values: CDR1 DFQATT, CDR2 SNEGSKA (reference sequence). The J segment lost 1 base and the V segment lost 5 bases, leaving 6 bases of the junction unmatched. The CDR3 sequence: CSAADRGYSYEQYF. CDR3 nucleotide sequence: TGCAGTGCTGCGGACAGGGGCTATTCCTACGAGCAGTACTTC.

There are a few counts of this clonotype. V gene TRBV5-1 combines with J gene TRBJ2-7; D is possibly TRBD2 (6 bases). Per germline, CDR1 SGHRS and CDR2 YFSETQ. The V and J ends lost 3 bases and 3 bases respectively, with 19 bases between them. This CDR3 has 16 amino acids. The CDR3 DNA reads as TGCGCCAGCAGCTATACATTAGCGGAGGGGAGCTACGAGCAGTACTTC. Its protein is CASSYTLAEGSYEQYF. The variable domain in full, with the rest retrieved from reference TRBV5-1 and TRBJ2-7, is KAGVTQTPRYLIKTRGQQVTLSCSPISGHRSVSWYQQTPGQGLQFLFEYFSETQRNKGNFPGRFSGRQFSNSRSEMNVSTLELGDSALYLCASSYTLAEGSYEQYFGPGTRLTVT.

This chain uses TRBV7-8 with TRBJ1-2; 9 bases align to TRBD1. J lost 1 base, V lost 5 bases, and 5 bases had no gene match. The CDR3 extends over 15 amino acids. The germline CDR1 and CDR2 sequences are SGHVS and FQNEAQ. CDR3 amino acids: CASSVDRGGNYGYTF. In nucleotides, the CDR3 is TGTGCCAGCAGCGTCGACAGGGGGGGTAACTATGGCTACACCTTC.

The chain recombines TRBV18 with TRBJ2-7, with TRBD2 matching 11 bases. This CDR3 has 15 amino acids. V was clipped by 5 bases and J by 7 bases; unmatched bases: 10. In germline, CDR1 is KGHSH, CDR2 LQKENI. The CDR3 bases are TGTGCCAGCTCAGGAACTAGCGGGAGTAGTAGTGAGCAGTACTTC. Translating it yields CASSGTSGSSSEQYF.

This clonotype has more than one count but fewer than ten. The chain recombines TRBV29-1 with TRBJ2-3; TRBD2 matches 12 bases. Germline V gene sequence: CDR1 SQVTM, CDR2 ANQGSEA. CDR3 length: 17 residues. Trimming cost V 1 base and J 8 bases; bases outside gene matches: 13. In DNA, the CDR3 is TGCAGCGTTGAAGGATCGCTAGCGGGAGGGCCTGACGGTACGCAGTATTTT. This codes for CSVEGSLAGGPDGTQYF.

The chain couples TRBV20-1 to TRBJ1-5; possible D gene TRBD1, 6 bases. This CDR3 has 12 amino acids. V was pared by 5 bases and J by 3 bases, with 8 bases between. Germline lookup yields CDR1 DFQATT and CDR2 SNEGSKA (reference sequence). CDR3 sequence reads: CSAGQHNQPQHF. The CDR3, as DNA: TGCAGTGCTGGACAGCACAATCAGCCCCAGCATTTT.

A single count supports this clonotype. This chain uses TRBV27 with TRBJ2-7, with D tentatively TRBD1 (5 bases). Germline V gene data show CDR1 as MNHEY and CDR2 as SMNVEV (reference sequence). The CDR3 is 15 residues long. The germline V and J ends were trimmed by 2 bases and 2 bases, with 13 bases remaining between them. For the CDR3, the DNA is TGTGCCAGCAGTTTACAGGGCATTTACGCCTACGAGCAGTACTTC. Protein product: CASSLQGIYAYEQYF.

With regard to this clonotype: The junction differs from germline at one of its ends, possibly a read error. The V and J genes are TRBV29-1 and TRBJ2-1, with TRBD2 as a possible D gene (6 bases). The CDR3 covers 12 residues. Per the germline V gene, CDR1 is SQVTM and CDR2 is ANQGSEA. The CDR3 is CSAKTDYDEQFF. CDR3 bases: TGCAGCGCCAAGACGGACTACGATGAGCAGTTCTTC.

This clonotype was recorded a few times. This chain connects TRBV4-1 to TRBJ2-5, with D uncertain. V was clipped by 0 bases and J by 5 bases, with 10 bases between them. Looked up from germline, CDR1 is MGHRA and CDR2 is YSYEKL. This CDR3 is 14 amino acids long. The chain's CDR3 is CASSQDYIRETQYF. The DNA for the CDR3 is TGCGCCAGCAGCCAAGATTACATACGGGAGACCCAGTACTTC.

V and J are TRBV15 and TRBJ1-2; possible D gene TRBD1, 5 bases. The CDR3 spans 15 residues. Germline loops: CDR1 LNHNV, CDR2 YYDKDF (reference sequence). V was shortened by 5 bases and J by 2 bases, with 15 bases between the two germline ends. The CDR3, as DNA: TGTGCCACCAGCCCCCGGGGGACCGTCAACTATGGCTACACCTTC. The encoded protein is CATSPRGTVNYGYTF.

The chain carries TRBV4-1 and TRBJ2-5; 9 nucleotides agree with TRBD2. V was clipped by 1 base and J by 1 base; unmatched bases: 4. Germline CDR1 MGHRA, CDR2 YSYEKL. The CDR3 is made up of 16 amino acids. This CDR3 reads CASSQAPSGVQETQYF. The DNA for the CDR3 is TGCGCCAGCAGCCAAGCCCCTAGCGGGGTCCAAGAGACCCAGTACTTC.

The chain recombines TRBV7-8 with TRBJ2-3; unclear D gene. The CDR3 consists of 11 residues. V shed 5 bases and J shed 8 bases, with 8 bases lying between them. Per the germline V gene, CDR1 is SGHVS and CDR2 is FQNEAQ. The CDR3 here is CASSPAGTQYF. The CDR3 DNA reads TGTGCCAGCAGCCCTGCCGGTACGCAGTATTTT.

This clonotype has more than one count but fewer than ten. DNA for the CDR3: TGTGCCAGCAGCTTCGCCGGGACGGCCTCCACAGATACGCAGTATTTT. This gives the protein CASSFAGTASTDTQYF. V usage is TRBV7-9 and J usage is TRBJ2-3; D is tentatively TRBD1 or TRBD2 (5 bases each). The CDR3 runs 16 residues. The germline V gene encodes CDR1 SEHNR and CDR2 FQNEAQ (reference sequence). The germline V and J ends were trimmed by 3 bases and 2 bases, with 15 bases remaining between them.

The rearrangement joins TRBV28 to TRBJ2-5; perhaps TRBD2 as D (7 bases). The end of the DNA fits TRBJ2-7 better, so the J call may be wrong. Germline CDR1 MDHEN, CDR2 SYDVKM. The CDR3 is made up of 13 amino acids. The CDR3 here is CASRFGGLYEQYF. CDR3 nucleotide sequence: TGTGCCAGCAGATTCGGGGGGCTCTACGAGCAGTACTTC.

The chain joins TRBV20-1 to TRBJ2-7; TRBD1 might be the D (5 bases). The J call may be wrong; the DNA end is better matched by TRBJ2-5. Germline V gene data show CDR1 as DFQATT and CDR2 as SNEGSKA (reference sequence). CDR3 length equals 14 residues. DNA of the CDR3: TGCAGTGCGCGACCTGAACAACAGGAAGAGACCCAGTACTTC. Its translation: CSARPEQQEETQYF.